Presented here are 19 T cell receptor beta chains from one specimen sequenced in a study of blood T cell repertoires in COVID-19. Using immunoSEQ multiplex PCR, the repertoire was profiled, and TCRdb retains in-frame clones only, with some absent. The table records approximately 75,000 clones, approximately 90% of them present only once. The sequenced material came from peripheral blood. The receptor source for this set is a man in his sixties with acute or convalescent COVID-19.

This clone was recorded a few times. The chain employs TRBV11-3 and TRBJ2-1, with TRBD2 identical over 12 bases. V lost 1 base to trimming and J lost 0 bases; unmatched junction nucleotides: 10. From germline, CDR1 is SGHNT and CDR2 YENEEA. The CDR3 loop spans 20 amino acids. As DNA, the CDR3 is TGTGCCAGCAGCTTAGGTTTTCGGCTAGCGGGAGGGTCCTCCTACAATGAGCAGTTCTTC. Translation gives CASSLGFRLAGGSSYNEQFF.

This chain links TRBV5-1 with TRBJ2-6, with a possible D match to TRBD1 (5 bases). Germline-derived CDR1 and CDR2 are SGHRS and YFSETQ. This CDR3 has 16 residues. Trimming took 0 bases from V and 7 from J, leaving 14 bases between them. The CDR3 coding sequence is TGCGCCAGCAGCTTGGGCAGGGCAGGTCAAGCCAACGTCCTGACTTTC. Translated: CASSLGRAGQANVLTF.

The rearrangement links TRBV12-3 or TRBV12-4 to TRBJ2-5, with D hard to call. The V end was cut by 1 base, the J end by 5 bases, with 5 bases between. This CDR3 has 12 residues. The CDR3 nucleotides read TGTGCCAGCAGTTTAGTCGGGGAGACCCAGTACTTC. It codes for CASSLVGETQYF.

This sequence joins TRBV7-9 and TRBJ1-4; D is uncertain. Germline V CDR1 and CDR2: SEHNR, FQNEAQ (reference sequence). The CDR3 extends over 14 amino acids. Trimming removed 5 bases from V and 8 bases from J, with 15 bases in between. CDR3 protein: CASSQDWWEEKLFF. The CDR3 bases are TGTGCCAGCAGCCAGGACTGGTGGGAAGAAAAACTGTTTTTT.

The chain is built from TRBV6-1 and TRBJ1-5; D is uncertain. The CDR3 covers 15 residues. The germline gives CDR1 MNHNS, CDR2 SASEGT. Trimming cost V 0 bases and J 7 bases, with 13 bases left between them. CDR3 residues: CASSEAPGSRQPQHF. CDR3 nucleotide sequence: TGTGCCAGCAGTGAAGCCCCGGGATCGAGACAGCCCCAGCATTTT.

The J gene is TRBJ2-1, the V gene TRBV5-4; 11 nucleotides line up with TRBD2. Germline V gene lookup returns CDR1 SGHNT and CDR2 YYREEE (reference sequence). J was trimmed by 3 bases and V by 4 bases; bases with no gene match: 9. This CDR3 has 17 amino acids. The DNA for the CDR3 is TGTGCCAGCAGCCCCGGGACTAGCGGCCCCCGCTACAATGAGCAGTTCTTC. Amino acid sequence: CASSPGTSGPRYNEQFF. Together with reference TRBV5-4 and TRBJ2-1, the CDR3 gives the full variable domain: ETGVTQSPTHLIKTRGQQVTLRCSSQSGHNTVSWYQQALGQGPQFIFQYYREEENGRGNFPPRFSGLQFPNYSSELNVNALELDDSALYLCASSPGTSGPRYNEQFFGPGTRLTVL.

The chain uses TRBV6-6 and TRBJ2-7, with 10 bases matching TRBD1. This CDR3 has 15 residues. The V segment lost 2 bases and the J segment 6 bases; nucleotides outside the gene matches: 7. The germline V gene encodes CDR1 MNHNY and CDR2 SVGAGI (reference sequence). This CDR3 reads CASSYGTGVFSEQYF. CDR3 coding DNA: TGTGCCAGCAGTTACGGGACAGGGGTTTTTAGCGAGCAGTACTTC.

This chain joins TRBV9 and TRBJ2-3, with D perhaps matching TRBD2 (6 bases). Germline V lookup: CDR1 SGDLS, CDR2 YYNGEE. Trimming shortened V by 3 bases and J by 1 base, and 9 bases separated the two germline ends. The CDR3 has 14 amino acids. The CDR3 is CASSGGGGTDTQYF. CDR3 bases: TGTGCCAGCAGCGGGGGAGGCGGCACAGATACGCAGTATTTT.

This rearrangement joins TRBV4-2 to TRBJ2-3; D possibly corresponds to TRBD1 (6 bases). Germline loops: CDR1 LGHNA, CDR2 YNFKEQ. The CDR3 is 15 residues long. The V and J ends lost 1 base and 4 bases respectively, with 12 bases between them. This chain's CDR3 is CASSQGGGEADTQYF. The CDR3 DNA reads TGTGCCAGCAGCCAAGGAGGGGGAGAAGCAGATACGCAGTATTTT.

V and J are TRBV19 and TRBJ1-6; 8 bases line up with TRBD1. The V segment lost 6 bases and the J segment 10 bases; nucleotides outside the gene matches: 8. CDR1 LNHDA and CDR2 SQIVND come from the germline V gene (reference sequence). The CDR3 is 14 amino acids. CDR3 sequence (DNA): TGTGCCAGTAGCATCGACAGGGGTTACTCACCCCTCCACTTT. Its translation: CASSIDRGYSPLHF. The complete variable domain, with remaining parts taken from reference TRBV19 and TRBJ1-6, reads DGGITQSPKYLFRKEGQNVTLSCEQNLNHDAMYWYRQDPGQGLRLIYYSQIVNDFQKGDIAEGYSVSREKKESFPLTVTSAQKNPTAFYLCASSIDRGYSPLHFGNGTRLTVT.

This clone is a singleton in its sample. This rearrangement joins TRBV21-1 to TRBJ2-7; the DNA was not used to check the table's D call, TRBD2. TRBV21-1 is listed as a pseudogene. The CDR3 has 22 amino acids. In DNA form, the CDR3 reads TGTGCCAGCAGCAATGGGGGTGGGAGGACTAGCGGGAGGGCCAAGTATCACTACGAGCAGTACTTC. This translates into CASSNGGGRTSGRAKYHYEQYF.

The V and J genes are TRBV7-9 and TRBJ1-3; 10 bases match TRBD1. Losses at the gene ends were 5 bases for V and 9 bases for J; bases not matched to a gene: 10. Germline V gene sequence: CDR1 SEHNR, CDR2 FQNEAQ (reference sequence). The CDR3 has 15 residues. The CDR3 sequence is CASSPRTGGVGTIYF. CDR3 bases: TGTGCCAGCAGCCCGAGGACAGGGGGTGTCGGCACCATATATTTT.

The V gene is TRBV29-1, the J gene TRBJ1-2; TRBD1 matches 9 bases. The germline gives CDR1 SQVTM, CDR2 ANQGSEA. This CDR3 has 13 amino acids. Germline trimming cut 6 bases from V and 3 bases from J; bases unmatched to any gene: 5. The CDR3 nucleotides read TGCAGCGTCCGGGACAGGGATGACTATGGCTACACCTTC. Residues: CSVRDRDDYGYTF. The full variable domain, its missing parts supplied by reference TRBV29-1 and TRBJ1-2, is SAVISQKPSRDICQRGTSLTIQCQVDSQVTMMFWYRQQPGQSLTLIATANQGSEATYESGFVIDKFPISRPNLTFSTLTVSNMSPEDSSIYLCSVRDRDDYGYTFGSGTRLTVV.

This CDR3 reads CASSFIRATGELFF. The CDR3 DNA reads as TGTGCCAGCAGCTTTATCAGAGCGACCGGGGAGCTGTTTTTT. The rearrangement links TRBV7-2 to TRBJ2-2, with no clear D. CDR3 length equals 14 residues. Trimming stripped 3 bases from V and 5 bases from J, with 10 bases between. Germline assignment: CDR1 SGHTA and CDR2 FQGNSA.

The chain is built from TRBV5-1 and TRBJ1-1; tentatively, D is TRBD1 (5 bases). Germline-derived CDR1 and CDR2 are SGHRS and YFSETQ. CDR3 length: 12 amino acids. V lost 7 bases to trimming and J lost 1 base, with 8 bases between them. This CDR3 reads CASWGENTEAFF. CDR3 in DNA: TGCGCCAGCTGGGGGGAGAACACTGAAGCTTTCTTT.

The V and J genes are TRBV5-4 and TRBJ2-1; TRBD2 matches 12 bases. The V segment lost 4 bases and the J segment 4 bases; nucleotides outside the gene matches: 3. The CDR3 sequence is 15 residues long. Germline V gene sequence: CDR1 SGHNT, CDR2 YYREEE (reference sequence). The CDR3 sequence: CASSLAGGRYNEQFF. DNA for the CDR3: TGTGCCAGCAGCCTAGCGGGAGGGCGTTACAATGAGCAGTTCTTC.

The rearrangement links TRBV5-5 to TRBJ2-3; no firm D call. Germline V gene sequence: CDR1 SGHKS, CDR2 YYEKEE (reference sequence). Trimming left V 5 bases short and J 2 bases short, with 15 bases between. This CDR3 contains 15 residues. CDR3 in amino acids: CASRSRMDYTDTQYF. CDR3 coding DNA: TGTGCCAGCAGGTCCAGGATGGATTACACAGATACGCAGTATTTT.

The sample holds one count of this clone. The chain recombines TRBV7-9 with TRBJ2-7; tentative D call: TRBD1 (6 bases). Trimming shortened V by 0 bases and J by 5 bases, and 11 bases separated the two germline ends. Germline V gene sequence: CDR1 SEHNR, CDR2 FQNEAQ (reference sequence). The CDR3 length is 14 residues. The CDR3 nucleotides read TGTGCCAGCAGCTTAGCGCAGGGGATGGACGAGCAGTACTTC. This sequence encodes CASSLAQGMDEQYF.

The J gene is TRBJ1-6, the V gene TRBV5-1, with 9 bases identical to TRBD1. Germline CDR1 and CDR2: SGHRS and YFSETQ. The CDR3 totals 15 residues. V was pared by 0 bases and J by 6 bases, with 1 base of the junction left unmatched. CDR3 sequence: CASSLATGGNSPLHF. DNA for the CDR3: TGCGCCAGCAGCTTGGCGACAGGGGGTAATTCACCCCTCCACTTT.